The clone carrying this T cell receptor (beta chain) was observed a handful of times. Its antigen is as yet unknown. This specimen comes from a study of beta chain features in type 1 diabetes. Turning to the study itself: The study found patients and healthy donors alike in age, gender and cell yields. The number of sorted cells examined across all samples was 107,917,701.

Study findings and constraints: Naive, central memory and Treg TCRB repertoires appeared more alike in patients than in healthy donors.

The entirety of the isolated RNA underwent reverse transcription, so expressed TCRB transcripts were sequenced. Repertoires were generated with immunoSEQ multiplex PCR, while TCRdb's copy carries only in-frame clones and drops some. Of 850,000 to 900,000 clones in the sample, 15% to 20% are singletons; the top ten hold about 0.02%. Sorting based on CD45RO/CCR7/CD25/CD127/CD95/CD27 separated CD4+ naive, central memory, regulatory and stem cell-like memory cells. CDR1 and CDR2 from the germline V gene are SGHNT and YYREEE (reference sequence). V lost 5 bases and J lost 2, with 16 bases in between. The CDR3 covers 15 residues.

The specimen was naive CD4+ T cells from blood. This chain uses TRBV5-4 with TRBJ2-5, with D hard to call. This TCR derives from a woman younger than 30 in good health. The DNA of the CDR3 is TGTGCCAGCAGTTTCGAGGCAGCTACTCAAGAGACCCAGTACTTC. Translated, it gives CASSFEAATQETQYF.